This TCR beta chain was recovered during a study of T cell responses to AZD1222 COVID-19 vaccine. General observations from the study: None of the repertoires were sampled until the peak T cell response had passed. Reports indicate that nearly half of spike-specific TCRs are directed at unmutated variant regions. It was only six AZD1222 recipients who were seropositive at baseline.

On this clone itself: Its cognate antigen is unknown.

The V and J ends lost 5 bases and 6 bases respectively, with 16 bases between them. Germline CDR1 and CDR2: SGHAT and FQNNGV. This CDR3 contains 15 residues. Profiling relied on immunoSEQ multiplex PCR, and the TCRdb table lists in-frame clones only, not all of them. The sample lists nearly 90,000 clones, around 89% occurring once. The clonotype comes from an adult who received the AZD1222 COVID-19 vaccine. This specimen consisted of peripheral blood, obtained 28 days after the second AZD1222 dose. The chain recombines TRBV11-2 with TRBJ1-4, with a weak D call TRBD1 (5 bases). The CDR3 coding sequence is TGTGCCAGCAGCCTTGAGAAACGCAGGGATGAAAAACTGTTTTTT. Translation gives CASSLEKRRDEKLFF.